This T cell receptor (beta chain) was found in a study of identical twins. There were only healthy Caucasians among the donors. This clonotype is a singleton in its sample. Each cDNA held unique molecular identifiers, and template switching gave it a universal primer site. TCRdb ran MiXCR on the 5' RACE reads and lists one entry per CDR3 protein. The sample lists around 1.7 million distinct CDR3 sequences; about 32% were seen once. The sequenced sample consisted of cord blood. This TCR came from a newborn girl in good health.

Written as DNA, the CDR3 is TGTGCCAGCAGTCGGGCTAGCGGGAAGGGGACTCGAGATACGCAGTATTTT. It specifies CASSRASGKGTRDTQYF. The V gene is TRBV27, the J gene TRBJ2-3; 9 bases map to TRBD2. Trimming took 5 bases from V and 5 from J; bases not matched to a gene: 14. From germline, CDR1 is MNHEY and CDR2 SMNVEV (reference sequence). The CDR3 length is 17 residues.